The 5 T cell receptor beta chains given below trace back to one sample, sequenced in a study of T cell responses to AZD1222 COVID-19 vaccine. The method was immunoSEQ multiplex PCR; TCRdb's version includes in-frame clones alone and lacks a portion of them. Of approximately 79,000 clones listed, over 80% are singletons. The starting material was peripheral blood, obtained on day 0 of AZD1222 vaccination. These receptors originate from an adult in good health.

The chain is built from TRBV12-5 and TRBJ1-5; no clear D gene. CDR3 length: 15 residues. Germline CDR1 LGHNT, CDR2 FRNRAP. V lost 5 bases and J lost 0, with 11 bases in between. The CDR3 bases are TGTGCTAGTGGTACAACAGCGACTAGCAATCAGCCCCAGCATTTT. It encodes CASGTTATSNQPQHF.

This clone occurred once. The V call is TRBV7-9, the J call TRBJ1-1; D is undetermined. The germline V and J ends were trimmed by 5 bases and 1 base, with 8 bases remaining between them. Germline CDR1 is SEHNR and CDR2 is FQNEAQ (reference sequence). This CDR3 is built from 13 residues. The CDR3 loop reads CASSPTQNTEAFF. The CDR3 bases are TGTGCCAGCAGCCCGACCCAGAACACTGAAGCTTTCTTT.

The rearrangement joins TRBV18 to TRBJ1-5; D is ambiguous. The germline V gene has CDR1 KGHSH and CDR2 LQKENI. The CDR3 is made up of 13 amino acids. Trimming shortened V by 6 bases and J by 5 bases, and 11 bases separated the two germline ends. This CDR3 is CASSFNGDQPQHF. In DNA form, the CDR3 reads TGTGCCAGCTCCTTCAACGGGGATCAGCCCCAGCATTTT.

The rearrangement uses TRBV3-1 (or the pseudogene TRBV3-2) and TRBJ2-3; D might be TRBD2 (5 bases). CDR3 length: 15 amino acids. Trimming stripped 3 bases from V and 2 bases from J, with 12 bases between. Germline V lookup: CDR1 LGHDT, CDR2 YNNKEL (reference sequence). CDR3 in amino acids: CASSQGDSNTDTQYF. The CDR3 DNA reads as TGTGCCAGCAGCCAGGGAGACTCCAACACAGATACGCAGTATTTT.

This clone has a single count. The chain combines TRBV6-5 with TRBJ1-6; possible D gene TRBD1, 5 bases. CDR1 is MNHEY and CDR2 is SVGAGI in the germline V gene. Trimming left V 6 bases short and J 6 bases short, with 12 bases between. The CDR3 length is 14 residues. The CDR3 DNA follows: TGTGCCAGCAGAAGGGACGAAAGTAATTCACCCCTCCACTTT. Translated, it gives CASRRDESNSPLHF.